What follows is one T cell receptor beta chain and its context. The data were obtained in a study of T cells after somatic rescue of genetic block. V lost 3 bases to trimming and J lost 8 bases, with 13 bases between them. Looked up from germline, CDR1 is SGHAT and CDR2 is FQNNGV. The CDR3 has 13 amino acids. Profiling relied on immunoSEQ multiplex PCR, and the TCRdb table lists in-frame clones only, not all of them. This table has tens of thousands of clones, 92% appearing once. This chain links TRBV11-2 with TRBJ1-2; unclear D gene. The TCR comes from a man aged 40-49 years. Source material: peripheral blood mononuclear cells (PBMCs). In DNA form, the CDR3 reads TGTGCCAGCAGCTTCCAAACAACAGAGGGCTACACCTTC. Protein sequence: CASSFQTTEGYTF.